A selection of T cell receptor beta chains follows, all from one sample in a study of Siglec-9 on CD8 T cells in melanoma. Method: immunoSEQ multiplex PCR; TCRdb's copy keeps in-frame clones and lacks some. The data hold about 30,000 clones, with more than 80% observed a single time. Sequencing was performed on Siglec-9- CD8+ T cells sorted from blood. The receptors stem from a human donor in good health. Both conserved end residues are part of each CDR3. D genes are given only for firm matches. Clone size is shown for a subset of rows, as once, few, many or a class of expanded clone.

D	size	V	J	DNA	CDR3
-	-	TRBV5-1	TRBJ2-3	TGCGCCAGCAGCACCGGGGGCTCAGATACGCAGTATTTT	CASSTGGSDTQYF
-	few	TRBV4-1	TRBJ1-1	TGCGCCAGCAGCCCGGGAACAAAGAACACTGAAGCTTTCTTT	CASSPGTKNTEAFF
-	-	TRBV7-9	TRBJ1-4	TGTGCCAGCAGCTATAATATCAAGGGCGGATTACCTAATGAAAAACTGTTTTTT	CASSYNIKGGLPNEKLFF
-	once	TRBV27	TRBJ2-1	TGTGCCAGCAGTCGGGGGAATGAGCAGTTCTTC	CASSRGNEQFF
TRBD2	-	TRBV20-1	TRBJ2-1	TGCAAAACCGGGACTAGCAATGAGCAGTTCTTC	CKTGTSNEQFF
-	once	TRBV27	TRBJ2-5	TGTGCCAGCAGTTTCGGGATCCAAGAGACCCAGTACTTC	CASSFGIQETQYF
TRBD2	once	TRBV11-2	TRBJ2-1	TGTGCCAGCAGCTTATGGTCTAGCGGGGTGAGTGTCAATGAGCAGTTCTTC	CASSLWSSGVSVNEQFF
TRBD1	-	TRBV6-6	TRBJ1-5	TGTGCCAGCAGTTGGCAGGGGGGCGGCAATCAGCCCCAGCATTTT	CASSWQGGGNQPQHF
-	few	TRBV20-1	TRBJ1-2	TGCAGTGCTGCTGACTCATATGGCTACACCTTC	CSAADSYGYTF
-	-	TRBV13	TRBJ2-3	TGTGCCAGCAAGGAGGAGGGCATTAGCACAGATACGCAGTATTTT	CASKEEGISTDTQYF
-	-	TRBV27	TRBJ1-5	TGTGCCACCAGTATTCGTGGGTTCAATCAGCCCCAGCATTTT	CATSIRGFNQPQHF
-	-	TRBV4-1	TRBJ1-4	TGCGCCAGCAGCCTCCTGGGAGGAAACCTCCCAACTAATGAAAAACTGTTTTTT	CASSLLGGNLPTNEKLFF
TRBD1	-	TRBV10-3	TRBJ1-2	TGTGCCATCGGACAGGGGGCATATGGCTACACCTTC	CAIGQGAYGYTF
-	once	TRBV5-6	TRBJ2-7	TGTGCCAGCAGCCGAGACAGCTCCTCCCGCGACGAGCAGTACTTC	CASSRDSSSRDEQYF
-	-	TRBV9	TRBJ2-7	TGTGCCAGCAGCGTAGACAAAGCCTACGAGCAGTACTTC	CASSVDKAYEQYF
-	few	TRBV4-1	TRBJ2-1	TGCGCCAGCAGCCAAGATCAGTCGAGGGAGCAGTTCTTC	CASSQDQSREQFF
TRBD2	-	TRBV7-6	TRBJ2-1	TGTGCCAGCAGCTTACTATCGCGGCCTAGCGGGTCTCATAATGAGCAGTTCTTC	CASSLLSRPSGSHNEQFF
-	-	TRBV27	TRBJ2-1	TGTGCCAGCAGCAACAGGGTGGGGAATGAGCAGTTCTTC	CASSNRVGNEQFF
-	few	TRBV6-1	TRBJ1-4	TGTGCCAGCAGTGACAGCGGGGACTCCTGGAATGAAGGAAAACTGTTTTTT	CASSDSGDSWNEGKLFF
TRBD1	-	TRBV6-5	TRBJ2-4	TGTGCCAGCAGTGTCACAGGGGGCTCAAAAAACATTCAGTACTTC	CASSVTGGSKNIQYF
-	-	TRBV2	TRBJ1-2	TGTGCCAGCTATGAGGGGCCCTATGGCTACACCTTC	CASYEGPYGYTF
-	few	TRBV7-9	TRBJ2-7	TGTGCCAGCAGGGCCGACTCCGAGCAGTACTTC	CASRADSEQYF
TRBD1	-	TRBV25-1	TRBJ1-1	TGTGCCAGCATGGGACAGGGGAACACTGAAGCTTTCTTT	CASMGQGNTEAFF
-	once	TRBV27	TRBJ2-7	TGTGCCAGCAGTCCCAGCTCCTACGAGCAGTACTTC	CASSPSSYEQYF
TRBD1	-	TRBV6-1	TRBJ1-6	TGTGCCAGCAGCACGGGACAGGGCAATTCACCCCTCCACTTT	CASSTGQGNSPLHF
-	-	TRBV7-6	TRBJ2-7	TGTGCCAGCAGCTTAGTGGCAGGAACTACCTACGAGCAGTACTTC	CASSLVAGTTYEQYF